These T cell receptor beta chains were read from a single sample in a study of T cells in Graves' hyperthyroidism and ophthalmopathy. TCRdb reprocessed the multiplex PCR reads with MiXCR, giving one entry per CDR3 protein. The sample has approximately 590,000 distinct CDR3 sequences, 15% to 18% seen once. The sequenced sample was blood. These receptors all come from a woman under 40 with Graves' hyperthyroidism. The CDR3 runs from the conserved cysteine through the conserved F or W. The D gene is left open where the match is weak. The size entry is marked missing in some rows and otherwise reads once, few, many or a size class.

TRBV9	TRBJ1-5	-	-	TGTGCCAGCAGCGTCTCCCAGGGCCAGCCCCAGCATTTT	CASSVSQGQPQHF
TRBV24-1	TRBJ2-2	-	-	TGTGCCACCAGTGATAAGGCGGTCCCGAACACCGGGGAGCTGTTTTTT	CATSDKAVPNTGELFF
TRBV11-2	TRBJ2-7	-	many	TGTGCCAGCAGCTTATTCTACGAGCAGTACTTC	CASSLFYEQYF
TRBV13	TRBJ2-3	TRBD2	many	TGTGCCAGCCTAGCGGGGGGGACAGATACGCAGTATTTT	CASLAGGTDTQYF
TRBV12-3/TRBV12-4	TRBJ1-2	-	many	TGTGCCAGCAGTTTAAGTAGGACCTATGGCTACACCTTC	CASSLSRTYGYTF
TRBV11-1	TRBJ2-5	-	few	TGTGCCAGCAGCCCGCAAGAGGGGAGGAATCAAGAGACCCAGTACTTC	CASSPQEGRNQETQYF
TRBV10-3	TRBJ2-5	-	many	TGTGCCATCAGTGAGAGACAGAGCCAAGAGACCCAGTACTTC	CAISERQSQETQYF
TRBV6-2/TRBV6-3	TRBJ2-1	-	-	TGTGCCAGCAGTTACGGGGCCCGGTCCTACAATGAGCAGTTCTTC	CASSYGARSYNEQFF
TRBV14	TRBJ1-1	-	few	TGTGCCAGCAGCAGGTCGTGGTTAGAGCCGAACACTGAAGCTTTCTTT	CASSRSWLEPNTEAFF
TRBV18	TRBJ2-7	-	few	TGTGCCAGCTCAAACAGTGACGAGCAGTACTTC	CASSNSDEQYF
TRBV18	TRBJ2-7	-	many	TGTGCCAGCTCAGACAGAACCTACGAGCAGTACTTC	CASSDRTYEQYF
TRBV5-1	TRBJ2-1	-	-	TGCGCCAGCAGCCAAGGGGCGAGCTCCTACAATGAGCAGTTCTTC	CASSQGASSYNEQFF
TRBV4-1	TRBJ1-6	-	few	TGCGCCAGCAGCCAACCCTTGGAGACGTATAATTCACCCCTCCACTTT	CASSQPLETYNSPLHF
TRBV7-3	TRBJ2-5	-	few	TGTGCCAGCAGCCCGACAGGACACCAAGAGACCCAGTACTTC	CASSPTGHQETQYF
TRBV7-9	TRBJ2-2	-	many	TGTGCCAGCAGCTCCAGGGCCGCGAACACCGGGGAGCTGTTTTTT	CASSSRAANTGELFF
TRBV11-2	TRBJ2-7	-	many	TGTGCCAGCAGCTTAGGTTCAGTGGGGTTGTTGCACGAGCAGTACTTC	CASSLGSVGLLHEQYF
TRBV20-1	TRBJ2-7	TRBD2	few	TGCAGTGCTTTAGCGGGAGAGGGGGGGTGGGAGCAGTACTTC	CSALAGEGGWEQYF
TRBV11-3	TRBJ1-2	-	many	TGTGCCAGCAGCTTCCCCGGCTACACCTTC	CASSFPGYTF
TRBV14	TRBJ2-1	TRBD1	few	TGTGCCAGCAGCTGGGACAGGGGGTCGGAGCAGTTCTTC	CASSWDRGSEQFF
TRBV3-1	TRBJ2-5	TRBD2	many	TGTGCCAGCAGCCCAGGGTGGGGGGGACCCTGGGAGACCCAGTACTTC	CASSPGWGGPWETQYF
TRBV20-1	TRBJ2-1	-	many	TGCAGTGCTAGAGATACAGGAGACTCCTACAATGAGCAGTTCTTC	CSARDTGDSYNEQFF
TRBV5-1	TRBJ1-1	TRBD1	few	TGCGCCAGCAGCGGGACAGGGGCTCGAGGGGGAGCTGAAGCTTTCTTT	CASSGTGARGGAEAFF